A few counts support the clone carrying this T cell receptor beta chain. Its specificity is unknown. The V end lost 1 base, the J end lost 1 base, and 10 bases lay between the germline ends. CDR3 length equals 14 residues. Germline V lookup: CDR1 SQVTM, CDR2 ANQGSEA. Investigators sorted PBMCs to obtain both CD4+ and CD8+ T cells. cDNA reverse transcribed from extracted RNA served as the sequencing template. Clones were read by immunoSEQ multiplex PCR, and TCRdb kept only the in-frame ones, dropping some. In the table there are 120,000 or so clones, roughly 66% of which are singletons. This sample is drawn from a study of CD8+ T cells in alopecia areata. General study points: Scalp repertoires also include resident alphabeta T cells from normal skin. Affected lesional scalp, above all in alopecia totalis/universalis, was more clonal than normal scalp.

The receptor comes from a human donor in good health. Material for sequencing was CD4+ T cells sorted from blood. The chain recombines TRBV29-1 with TRBJ2-5; maybe TRBD2 (6 bases). The chain's CDR3 is CSVEVGSSQETQYF. In DNA form, the CDR3 reads TGCAGCGTTGAAGTCGGGAGCTCCCAAGAGACCCAGTACTTC.